This TCR beta chain was identified in a study of PD-1 blockade in classical Hodgkin lymphoma. Overall study findings and caveats: As was reported, newly diagnosed patients showed lower baseline TCR diversity than healthy donors did. Newly diagnosed and completely responding patients shared comparable baseline diversity. Patients excluded were those beginning nivolumab under 1 year after ASCT. Significantly greater TCR diversity emerged by C4D1 in CD4+ cells but not CD8+ cells.

Comment on this clone: Its target is unknown.

Sequenced by immunoSEQ multiplex PCR; TCRdb stores in-frame clones only, minus some. The sample includes about 30,000 clones, roughly 80% of them seen just once. Sample time point: cycle 4 day 1 (C4D1), after 6 weeks of nivolumab. The patients all showed relapse after autologous stem cell transplantation, while their brentuximab vedotin exposure varied. The CD4+ T cells used were purified from thawed PBMCs through magnetic negative selection. The CDR3 runs to 14 residues. V was pared by 3 bases and J by 6 bases, with 6 bases of the junction left unmatched. Looked up from germline, CDR1 is GTSNPN and CDR2 is SVGIG (reference sequence).

The chain joins TRBV30 to TRBJ1-5, with 9 nucleotides matching TRBD1. The origin of this receptor is a human donor with classical Hodgkin lymphoma. Sequences were derived from CD4+ T cells from blood, sampled before the fourth cycle of nivolumab. CDR3 nucleotides: TGTGCCTGGAGCCCTGACAGGGGGTTTCAGCCCCAGCATTTT. This sequence encodes CAWSPDRGFQPQHF.